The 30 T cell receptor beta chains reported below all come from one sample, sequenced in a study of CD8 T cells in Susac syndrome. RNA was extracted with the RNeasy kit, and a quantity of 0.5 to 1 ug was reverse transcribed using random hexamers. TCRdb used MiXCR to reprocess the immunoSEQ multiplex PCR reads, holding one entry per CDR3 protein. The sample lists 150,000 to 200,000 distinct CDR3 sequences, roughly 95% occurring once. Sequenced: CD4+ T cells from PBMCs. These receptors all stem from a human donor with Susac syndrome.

The CDR3 coding sequence is TGCAGCGTTGAAGGAGCCAGCGGCACAGATACGCAGTATTTT. Translating it yields CSVEGASGTDTQYF. This chain connects TRBV29-1 to TRBJ2-3, with D unclear. Germline values: CDR1 SQVTM, CDR2 ANQGSEA. This CDR3 comprises 14 residues. Trimming removed 1 base from V and 1 base from J, with 9 bases in between.

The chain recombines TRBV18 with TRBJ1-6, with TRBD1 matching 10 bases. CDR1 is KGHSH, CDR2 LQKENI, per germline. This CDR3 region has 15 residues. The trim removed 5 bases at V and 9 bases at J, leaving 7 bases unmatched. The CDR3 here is CASSSTGQGGSPLHF. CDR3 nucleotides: TGTGCCAGCTCATCTACAGGACAGGGGGGTTCACCCCTCCACTTT. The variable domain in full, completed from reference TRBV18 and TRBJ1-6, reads NAGVMQNPRHLVRRRGQEARLRCSPMKGHSHVYWYRQLPEEGLKFMVYLQKENIIDESGMPKERFSAEFPKEGPSILRIQQVVRGDSAAYFCASSSTGQGGSPLHFGNGTRLTVT.

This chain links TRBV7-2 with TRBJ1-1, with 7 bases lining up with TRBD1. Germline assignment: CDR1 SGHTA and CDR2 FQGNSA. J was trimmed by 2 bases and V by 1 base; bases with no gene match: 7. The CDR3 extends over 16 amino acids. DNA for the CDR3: TGTGCCAGCAGCTTAGTAGCGACAGGGCCCAACACTGAAGCTTTCTTT. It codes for CASSLVATGPNTEAFF.

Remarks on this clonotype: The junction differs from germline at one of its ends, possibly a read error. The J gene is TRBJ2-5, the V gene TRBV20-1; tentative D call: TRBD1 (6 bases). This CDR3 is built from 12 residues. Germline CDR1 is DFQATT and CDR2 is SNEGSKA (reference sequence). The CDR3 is CSALHPPGHPDF. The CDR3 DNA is TGCAGTGCCCTACATCCCCCGGGACACCCCGACTTC.

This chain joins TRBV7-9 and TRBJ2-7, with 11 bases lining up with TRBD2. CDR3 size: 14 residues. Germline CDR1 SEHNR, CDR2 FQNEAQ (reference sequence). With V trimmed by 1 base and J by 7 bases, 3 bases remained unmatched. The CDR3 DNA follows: TGTGCCAGCAGCTTAGTGGGGACTAGCGGAGAGCAGTACTTC. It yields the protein CASSLVGTSGEQYF.

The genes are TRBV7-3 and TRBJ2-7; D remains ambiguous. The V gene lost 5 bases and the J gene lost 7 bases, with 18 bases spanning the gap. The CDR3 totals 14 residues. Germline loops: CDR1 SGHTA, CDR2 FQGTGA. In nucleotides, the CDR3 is TGTGCCAGCAGCCCCCGAGACTCTTGCTTAGAGCAGTACGTC. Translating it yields CASSPRDSCLEQYV.

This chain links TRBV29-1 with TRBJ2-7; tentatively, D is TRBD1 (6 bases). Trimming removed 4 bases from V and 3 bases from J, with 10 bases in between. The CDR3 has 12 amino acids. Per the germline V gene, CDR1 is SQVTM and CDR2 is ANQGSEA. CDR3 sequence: CSVVKGVYEQYF. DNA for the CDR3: TGCAGCGTTGTTAAGGGGGTCTACGAGCAGTACTTC.

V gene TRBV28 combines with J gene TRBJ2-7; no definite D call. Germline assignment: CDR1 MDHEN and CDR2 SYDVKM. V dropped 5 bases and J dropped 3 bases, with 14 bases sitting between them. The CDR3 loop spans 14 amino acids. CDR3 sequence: CASSPSWSNYEQYF. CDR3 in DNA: TGTGCCAGCAGTCCCTCGTGGTCCAACTACGAGCAGTACTTC.

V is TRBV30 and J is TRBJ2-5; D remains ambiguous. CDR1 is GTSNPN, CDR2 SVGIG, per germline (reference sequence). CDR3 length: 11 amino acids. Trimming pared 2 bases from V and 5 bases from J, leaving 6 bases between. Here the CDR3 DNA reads TGTGCCTGGAGTATGGGGGAGACCCAGTACTTC. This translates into CAWSMGETQYF.

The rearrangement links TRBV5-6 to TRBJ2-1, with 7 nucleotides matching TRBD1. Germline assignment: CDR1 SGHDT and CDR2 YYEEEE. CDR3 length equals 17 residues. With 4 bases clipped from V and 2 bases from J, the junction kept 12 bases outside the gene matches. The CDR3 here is CASSPLKQTGTYNEQFF. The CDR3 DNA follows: TGTGCCAGCAGCCCGCTCAAACAGACAGGGACCTACAATGAGCAGTTCTTC.

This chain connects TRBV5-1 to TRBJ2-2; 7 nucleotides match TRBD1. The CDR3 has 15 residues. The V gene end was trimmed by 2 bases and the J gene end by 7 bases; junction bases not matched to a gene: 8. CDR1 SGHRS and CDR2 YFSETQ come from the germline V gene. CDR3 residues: CASSLTGEKGGELFF. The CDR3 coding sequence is TGCGCCAGCAGCTTAACAGGGGAGAAAGGCGGGGAGCTGTTTTTT.

CDR3 coding DNA: TGTGCCAGCAGCTTAGTGCTTGGGAGGACCCAAGAGACCCAGTACTTC. Encoded protein: CASSLVLGRTQETQYF. The chain joins TRBV7-9 to TRBJ2-5; possibly TRBD2 for D (6 bases). CDR1 SEHNR and CDR2 FQNEAQ come from the germline V gene (reference sequence). The V and J ends lost 1 base and 1 base respectively, with 13 bases between them. CDR3 length: 16 amino acids.

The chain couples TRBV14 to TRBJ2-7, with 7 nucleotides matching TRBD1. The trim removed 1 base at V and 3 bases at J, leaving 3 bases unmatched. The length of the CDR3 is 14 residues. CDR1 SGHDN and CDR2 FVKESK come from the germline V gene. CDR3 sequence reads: CASSQGGQNYEQYV. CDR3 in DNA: TGTGCCAGCAGCCAAGGGGGACAGAACTACGAGCAGTACGTC.

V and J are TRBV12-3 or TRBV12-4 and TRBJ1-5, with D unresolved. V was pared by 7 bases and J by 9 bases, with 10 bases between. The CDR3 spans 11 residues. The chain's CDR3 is CASTTDGPQHF. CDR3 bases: TGTGCCAGCACCACTGATGGGCCCCAGCATTTT.

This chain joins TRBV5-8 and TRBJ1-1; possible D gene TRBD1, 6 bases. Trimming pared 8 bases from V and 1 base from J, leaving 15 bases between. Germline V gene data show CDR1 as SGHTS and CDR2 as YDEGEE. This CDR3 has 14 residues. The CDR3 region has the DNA TGTGCCAGTAAGAAGAGGGGGGGGAACACTGAAGCTTTCTTT. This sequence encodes CASKKRGGNTEAFF.

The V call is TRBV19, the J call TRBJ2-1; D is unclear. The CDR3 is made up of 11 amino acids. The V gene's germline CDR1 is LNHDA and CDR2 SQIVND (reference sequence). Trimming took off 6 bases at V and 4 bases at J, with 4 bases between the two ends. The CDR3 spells CASRWYNEQFF. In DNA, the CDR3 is TGTGCCAGTAGGTGGTACAATGAGCAGTTCTTC.

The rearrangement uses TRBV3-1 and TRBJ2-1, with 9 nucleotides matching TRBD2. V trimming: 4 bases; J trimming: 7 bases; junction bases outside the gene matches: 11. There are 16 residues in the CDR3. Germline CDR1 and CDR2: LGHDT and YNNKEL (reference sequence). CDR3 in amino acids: CASSRTRGGPGNEQFF. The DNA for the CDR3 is TGTGCCAGCAGCCGTACGCGGGGGGGCCCTGGGAATGAGCAGTTCTTC.

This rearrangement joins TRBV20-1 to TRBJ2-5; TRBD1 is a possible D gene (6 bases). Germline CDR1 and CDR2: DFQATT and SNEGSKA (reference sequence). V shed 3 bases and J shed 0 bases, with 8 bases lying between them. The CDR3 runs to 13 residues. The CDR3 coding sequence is TGCAGTGCTAGCAGGACAGACCAAGAGACCCAGTACTTC. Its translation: CSASRTDQETQYF.

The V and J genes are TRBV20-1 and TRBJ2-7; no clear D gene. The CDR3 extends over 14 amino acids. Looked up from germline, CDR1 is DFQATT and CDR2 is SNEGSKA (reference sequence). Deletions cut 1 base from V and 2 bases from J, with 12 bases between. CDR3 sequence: CSARGGPLAYEQYV. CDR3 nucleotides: TGCAGTGCTAGAGGCGGTCCTCTAGCCTACGAGCAGTACGTC.

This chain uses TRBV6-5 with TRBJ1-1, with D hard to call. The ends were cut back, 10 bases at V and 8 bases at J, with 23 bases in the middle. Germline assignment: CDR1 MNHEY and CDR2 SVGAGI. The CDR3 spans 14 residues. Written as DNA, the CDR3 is TGTGCCACCGCACCGGGTGTCTTTGAGTCCGAAGCTTTCTTT. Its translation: CATAPGVFESEAFF.

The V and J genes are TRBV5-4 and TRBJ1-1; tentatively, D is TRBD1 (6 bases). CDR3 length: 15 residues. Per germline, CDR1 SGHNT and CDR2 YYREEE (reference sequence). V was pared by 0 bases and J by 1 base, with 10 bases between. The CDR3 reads CASSLVGGRNTEAFF. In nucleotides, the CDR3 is TGTGCCAGCAGCTTGGTGGGGGGCAGGAACACTGAAGCTTTCTTT.

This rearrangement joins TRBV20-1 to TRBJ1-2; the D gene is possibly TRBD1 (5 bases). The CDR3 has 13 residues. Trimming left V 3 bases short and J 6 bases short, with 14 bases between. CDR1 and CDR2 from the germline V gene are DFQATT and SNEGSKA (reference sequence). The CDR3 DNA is TGCAGTGCTAGCTTACGCCAGGGAGATGGCTACACCTTC. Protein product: CSASLRQGDGYTF.

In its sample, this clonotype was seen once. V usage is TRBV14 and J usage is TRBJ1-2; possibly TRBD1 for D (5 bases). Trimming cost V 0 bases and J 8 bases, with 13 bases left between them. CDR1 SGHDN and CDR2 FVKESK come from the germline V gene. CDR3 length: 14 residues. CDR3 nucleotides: TGTGCCAGCAGCCAAGACCCGGCAGGGAACGGCTACACCTTC. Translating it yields CASSQDPAGNGYTF.

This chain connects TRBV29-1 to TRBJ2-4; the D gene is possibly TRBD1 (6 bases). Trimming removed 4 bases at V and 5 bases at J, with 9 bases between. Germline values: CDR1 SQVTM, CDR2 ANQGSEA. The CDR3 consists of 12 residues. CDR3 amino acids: CSVARQENIQYF. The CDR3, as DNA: TGCAGCGTTGCTCGACAGGAAAACATTCAGTACTTC. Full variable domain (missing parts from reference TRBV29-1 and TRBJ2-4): SAVISQKPSRDICQRGTSLTIQCQVDSQVTMMFWYRQQPGQSLTLIATANQGSEATYESGFVIDKFPISRPNLTFSTLTVSNMSPEDSSIYLCSVARQENIQYFGAGTRLSVL.

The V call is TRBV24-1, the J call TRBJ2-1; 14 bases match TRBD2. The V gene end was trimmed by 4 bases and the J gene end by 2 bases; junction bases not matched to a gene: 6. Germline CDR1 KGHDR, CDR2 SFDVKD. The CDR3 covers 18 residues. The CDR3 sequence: CATSEPGTSGGTYNEQFF. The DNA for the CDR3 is TGTGCCACCAGTGAACCCGGGACTAGCGGGGGAACCTACAATGAGCAGTTCTTC.

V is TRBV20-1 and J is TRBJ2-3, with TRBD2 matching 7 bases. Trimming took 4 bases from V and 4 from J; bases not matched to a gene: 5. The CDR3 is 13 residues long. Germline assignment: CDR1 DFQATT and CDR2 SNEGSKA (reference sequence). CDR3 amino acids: CSAKGGSADTQYF. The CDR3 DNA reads TGCAGTGCTAAAGGCGGGAGCGCAGATACGCAGTATTTT.

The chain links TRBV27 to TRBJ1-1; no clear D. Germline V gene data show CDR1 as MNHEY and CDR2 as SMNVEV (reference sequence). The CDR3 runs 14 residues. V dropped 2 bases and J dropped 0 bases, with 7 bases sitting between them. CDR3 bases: TGTGCCAGCAGTTTAAGTAGGATGAACACTGAAGCTTTCTTT. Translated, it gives CASSLSRMNTEAFF.

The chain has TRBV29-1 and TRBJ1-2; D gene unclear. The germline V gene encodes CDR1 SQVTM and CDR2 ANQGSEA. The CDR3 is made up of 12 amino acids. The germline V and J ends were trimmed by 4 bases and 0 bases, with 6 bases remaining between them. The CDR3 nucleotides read TGCAGCGTTGTTGGGGCTAACTATGGCTACACCTTC. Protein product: CSVVGANYGYTF.

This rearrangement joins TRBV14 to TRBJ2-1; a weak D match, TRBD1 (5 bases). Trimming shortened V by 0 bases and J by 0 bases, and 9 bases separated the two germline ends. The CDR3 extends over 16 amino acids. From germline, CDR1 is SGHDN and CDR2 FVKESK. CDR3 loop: CASSQDRTSSYNEQFF. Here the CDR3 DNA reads TGTGCCAGCAGCCAAGATAGGACATCCTCCTACAATGAGCAGTTCTTC.

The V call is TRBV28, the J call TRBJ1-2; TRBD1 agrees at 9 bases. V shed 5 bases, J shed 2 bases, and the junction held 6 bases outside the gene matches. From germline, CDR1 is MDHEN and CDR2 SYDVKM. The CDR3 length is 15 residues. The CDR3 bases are TGTGCCAGCAGTAAACCACAGGGGGCGAACTATGGCTACACCTTC. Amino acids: CASSKPQGANYGYTF.